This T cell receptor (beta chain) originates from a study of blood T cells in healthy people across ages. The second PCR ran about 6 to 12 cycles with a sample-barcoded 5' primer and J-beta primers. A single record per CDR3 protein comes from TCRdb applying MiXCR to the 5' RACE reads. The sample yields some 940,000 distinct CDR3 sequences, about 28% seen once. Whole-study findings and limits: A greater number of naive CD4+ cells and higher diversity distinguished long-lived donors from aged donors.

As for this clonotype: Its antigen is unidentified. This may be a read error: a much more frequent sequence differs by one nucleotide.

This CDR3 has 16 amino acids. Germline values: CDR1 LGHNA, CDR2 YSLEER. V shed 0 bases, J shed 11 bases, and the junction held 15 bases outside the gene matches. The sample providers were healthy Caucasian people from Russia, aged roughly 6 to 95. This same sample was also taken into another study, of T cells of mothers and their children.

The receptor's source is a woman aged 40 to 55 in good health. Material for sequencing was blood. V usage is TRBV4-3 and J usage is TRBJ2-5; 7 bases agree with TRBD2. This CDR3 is CASSQEYSGQYNEQYF. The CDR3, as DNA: TGCGCCAGCAGCCAAGAGTATAGCGGGCAATACAATGAGCAGTACTTC.